This T cell receptor beta chain appears in the sequencing data of a study of blood T cell repertoires in COVID-19. Study at large: Samples of COVID-19 (acute and convalescent) were obtained from the United States, Italy and Spain.

Methods used by the authors: Researchers report that nucleated cell counts were estimated from reference gene primer amplification. Repertoires were generated with immunoSEQ multiplex PCR, while TCRdb's copy carries only in-frame clones and drops some. V and J calls and clone size follow that table, whereas D and trimming were derived from the DNA. Of about 200,000 clones in the sample, about 85% are singletons; the top ten hold 18%. Germline-derived CDR1 and CDR2 are GTSNPN and SVGIG (reference sequence). V lost 2 bases to trimming and J lost 5 bases, with 18 bases between them. This CDR3 region has 15 residues. Two consecutive negative NP/OP PCR tests, clearance, or resolved symptoms defined Cohort 3 recovery.

The origin of this receptor is a man aged 40-50 years who had recovered from COVID-19. The J gene is TRBJ2-5, the V gene TRBV30; D remains ambiguous. The sample comprised PBMCs or T cells enriched from blood (not recorded which). CDR3 coding DNA: TGTGCCTGGAGTTCGCCCCTCGTCCATGCGGAGACCCAGTACTTC. Translated, it gives CAWSSPLVHAETQYF.